This entry features one TCR beta chain sequence. Its target is unknown. This sample is drawn from a study of T-cell reconstitution after alpha-beta-depleted transplantation in children. Points from the study as a whole: Hyperexpanded clones declined; after one year, newly produced T cells mostly supplied diversity.

Molecular barcoding with unique molecular identifiers was used for the TCRbeta library. TCRdb fed the PCR reads into MiXCR, producing one record per CDR3 protein. This sample has 500,000 to 650,000 distinct CDR3 sequences, with 11% found just once. V was shortened by 0 bases and J by 0 bases, with 7 bases between the two germline ends. The CDR3 is 15 residues long. Germline V gives CDR1 LGHNA, CDR2 YSLEER. The sample consisted of PBMCs, mostly from graft donor cells, taken 180 days after TCRalphabeta/CD19-depleted stem cell transplant. The chain employs TRBV4-3 and TRBJ2-3; the D is unclear. The receptor was isolated from a female patient aged 2 to 10 who had a stem cell transplant for aplastic anemia, so the T cells may come from the graft donor. The CDR3, as DNA: TGCGCCAGCAGCCAAGATGAGTCTAGCACAGATACGCAGTATTTT. Translating gives CASSQDESSTDTQYF.